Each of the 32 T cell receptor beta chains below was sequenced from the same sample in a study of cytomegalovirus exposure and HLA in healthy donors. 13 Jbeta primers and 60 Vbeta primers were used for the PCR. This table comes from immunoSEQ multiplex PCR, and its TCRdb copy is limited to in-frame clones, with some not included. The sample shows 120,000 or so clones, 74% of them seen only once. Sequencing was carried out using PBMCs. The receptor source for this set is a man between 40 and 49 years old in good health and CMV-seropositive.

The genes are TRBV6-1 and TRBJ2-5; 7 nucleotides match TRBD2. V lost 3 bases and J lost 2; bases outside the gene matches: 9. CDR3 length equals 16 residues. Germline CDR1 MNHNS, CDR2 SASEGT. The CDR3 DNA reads TGTGCCAGCAGTGACCCTCGCGGCGGGGGACAAGAGACCCAGTACTTC. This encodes CASSDPRGGGQETQYF.

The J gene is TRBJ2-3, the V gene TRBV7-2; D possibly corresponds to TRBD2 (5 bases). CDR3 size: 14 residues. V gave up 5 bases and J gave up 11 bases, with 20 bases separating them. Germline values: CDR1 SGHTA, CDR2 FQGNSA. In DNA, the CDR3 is TGTGCCAGCAGCCCCCCTGGACTGCCCTGGGAGCAGTATTTT. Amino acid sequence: CASSPPGLPWEQYF.

This chain's CDR3 is CASSLSTSNTEAFF. Written as DNA, the CDR3 is TGTGCCAGCAGCTTATCAACATCGAACACTGAAGCTTTCTTT. This rearrangement joins TRBV7-9 to TRBJ1-1, with unresolved D. This CDR3 is 14 amino acids long. Looked up from germline, CDR1 is SEHNR and CDR2 is FQNEAQ (reference sequence). V lost 2 bases and J 1 base, leaving 8 bases between the germline ends.

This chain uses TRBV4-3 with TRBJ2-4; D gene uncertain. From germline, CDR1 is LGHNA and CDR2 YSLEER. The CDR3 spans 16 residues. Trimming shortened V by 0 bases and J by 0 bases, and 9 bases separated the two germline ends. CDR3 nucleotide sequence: TGCGCCAGCAGCCAAGATTGGCCCTTAGCCAAAAACATTCAGTACTTC. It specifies CASSQDWPLAKNIQYF.

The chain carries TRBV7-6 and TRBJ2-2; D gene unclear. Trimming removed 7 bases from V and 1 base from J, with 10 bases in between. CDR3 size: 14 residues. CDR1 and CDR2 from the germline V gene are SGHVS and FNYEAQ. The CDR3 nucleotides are TGTGCCAGCACCTCTCTAGGGAACACCGGGGAGCTGTTTTTT. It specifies CASTSLGNTGELFF. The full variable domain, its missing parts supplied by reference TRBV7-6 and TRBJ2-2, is GAGVSQSPRYKVTKRGQDVALRCDPISGHVSLYWYRQALGQGPEFLTYFNYEAQQDKSGLPNDRFSAERPEGSISTLTIQRTEQRDSAMYRCASTSLGNTGELFFGEGSRLTVL.

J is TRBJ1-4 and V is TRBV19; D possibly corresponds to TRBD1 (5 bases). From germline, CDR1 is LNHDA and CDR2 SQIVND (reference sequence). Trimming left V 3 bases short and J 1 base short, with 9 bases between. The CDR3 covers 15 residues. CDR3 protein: CASSMPGITNEKLFF. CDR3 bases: TGTGCCAGTAGTATGCCAGGGATAACTAATGAAAAACTGTTTTTT.

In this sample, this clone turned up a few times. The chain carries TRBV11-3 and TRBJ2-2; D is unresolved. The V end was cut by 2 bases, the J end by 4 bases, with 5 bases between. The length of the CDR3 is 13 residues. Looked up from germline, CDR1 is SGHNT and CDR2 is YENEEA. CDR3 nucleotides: TGTGCCAGCAGCTTACTAAGCACCGGGGAGCTGTTTTTT. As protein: CASSLLSTGELFF.

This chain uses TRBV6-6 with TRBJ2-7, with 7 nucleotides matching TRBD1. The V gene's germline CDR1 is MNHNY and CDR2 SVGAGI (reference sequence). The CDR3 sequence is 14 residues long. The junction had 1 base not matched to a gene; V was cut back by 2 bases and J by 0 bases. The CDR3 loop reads CASSYPGGSYEQYF. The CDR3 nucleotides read TGTGCCAGCAGTTACCCAGGGGGCTCCTACGAGCAGTACTTC.

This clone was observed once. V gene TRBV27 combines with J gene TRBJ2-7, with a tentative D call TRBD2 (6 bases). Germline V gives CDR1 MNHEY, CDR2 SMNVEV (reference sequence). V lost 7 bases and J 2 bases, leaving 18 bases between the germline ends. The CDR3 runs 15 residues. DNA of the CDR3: TGTGCCAGCACCCAGAGTGGGGGGATGACCTACGAGCAGTACTTC. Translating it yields CASTQSGGMTYEQYF.

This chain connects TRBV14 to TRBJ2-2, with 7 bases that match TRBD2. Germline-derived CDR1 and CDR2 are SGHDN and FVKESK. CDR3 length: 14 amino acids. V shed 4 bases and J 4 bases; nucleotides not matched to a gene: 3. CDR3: CASSRGRGTGELFF. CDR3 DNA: TGTGCCAGCAGCCGCGGGAGAGGCACCGGGGAGCTGTTTTTT.

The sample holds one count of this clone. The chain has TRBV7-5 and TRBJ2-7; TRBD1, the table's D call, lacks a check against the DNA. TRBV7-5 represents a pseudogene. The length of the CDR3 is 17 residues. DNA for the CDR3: TGTGCCAGAAGCTTAAAGGGTACCGGACAGGGTTTCGACGAGCAGTACTTC. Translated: CARSLKGTGQGFDEQYF.

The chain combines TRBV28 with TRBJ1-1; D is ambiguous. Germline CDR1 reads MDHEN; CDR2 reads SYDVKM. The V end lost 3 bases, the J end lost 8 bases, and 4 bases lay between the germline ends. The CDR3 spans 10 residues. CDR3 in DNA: TGTGCCAGCAGTTTCCAAGAAGCTTTCTTT. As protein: CASSFQEAFF.

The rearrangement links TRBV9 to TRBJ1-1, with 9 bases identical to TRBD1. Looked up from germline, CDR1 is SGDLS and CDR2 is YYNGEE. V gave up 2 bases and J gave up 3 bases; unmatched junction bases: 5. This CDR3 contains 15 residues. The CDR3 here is CASSVGTGRDTEAFF. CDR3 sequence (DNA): TGTGCCAGCAGCGTTGGGACAGGGAGGGACACTGAAGCTTTCTTT.

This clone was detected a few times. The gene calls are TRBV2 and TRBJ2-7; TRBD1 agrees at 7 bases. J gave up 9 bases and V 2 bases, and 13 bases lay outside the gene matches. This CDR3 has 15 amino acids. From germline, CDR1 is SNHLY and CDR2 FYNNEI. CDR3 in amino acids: CASSEIKGAFGAQYF. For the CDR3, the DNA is TGTGCCAGCAGTGAAATAAAGGGGGCCTTCGGAGCGCAGTACTTC.

Here the CDR3 reads CASSYREVEPQHF. CDR3 DNA: TGTGCCAGTAGCTACAGGGAAGTTGAGCCCCAGCATTTT. V and J are TRBV19 and TRBJ1-5; TRBD1 might be the D (6 bases). V was trimmed by 6 bases and J by 8 bases, leaving 14 bases between them. Germline V gives CDR1 LNHDA, CDR2 SQIVND (reference sequence). The CDR3 extends over 13 amino acids.

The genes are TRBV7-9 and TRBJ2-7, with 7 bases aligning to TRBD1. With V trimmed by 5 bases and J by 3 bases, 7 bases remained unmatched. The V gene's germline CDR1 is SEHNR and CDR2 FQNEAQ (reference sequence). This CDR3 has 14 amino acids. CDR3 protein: CASSPRTGHYEQYF. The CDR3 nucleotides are TGTGCCAGCAGCCCACGGACAGGCCACTACGAGCAGTACTTC.

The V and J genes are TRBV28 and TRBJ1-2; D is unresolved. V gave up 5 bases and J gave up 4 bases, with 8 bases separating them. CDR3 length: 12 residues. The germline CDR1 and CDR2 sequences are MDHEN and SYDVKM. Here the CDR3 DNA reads TGTGCCAGCAGTAACTATCGCTATGGCTACACCTTC. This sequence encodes CASSNYRYGYTF.

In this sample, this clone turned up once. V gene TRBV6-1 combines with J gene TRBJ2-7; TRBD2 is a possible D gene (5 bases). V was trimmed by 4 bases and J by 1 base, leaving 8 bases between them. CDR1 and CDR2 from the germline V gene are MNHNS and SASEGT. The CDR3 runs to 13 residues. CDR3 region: CASSAEGSYEQYF. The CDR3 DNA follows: TGTGCCAGCAGTGCTGAGGGTTCCTACGAGCAGTACTTC.

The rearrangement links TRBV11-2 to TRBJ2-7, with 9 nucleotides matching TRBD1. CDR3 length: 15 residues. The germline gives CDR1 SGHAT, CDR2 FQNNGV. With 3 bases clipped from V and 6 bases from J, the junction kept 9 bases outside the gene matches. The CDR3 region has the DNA TGTGCCAGCAGCTTTTCGGGACAGGGAGACTGCGAGCAGTACTTC. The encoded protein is CASSFSGQGDCEQYF. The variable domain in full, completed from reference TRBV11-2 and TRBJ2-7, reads EAGVAQSPRYKIIEKRQSVAFWCNPISGHATLYWYQQILGQGPKLLIQFQNNGVVDDSQLPKDRFSAERLKGVDSTLKIQPAKLEDSAVYLCASSFSGQGDCEQYFGPGTRLTVT.

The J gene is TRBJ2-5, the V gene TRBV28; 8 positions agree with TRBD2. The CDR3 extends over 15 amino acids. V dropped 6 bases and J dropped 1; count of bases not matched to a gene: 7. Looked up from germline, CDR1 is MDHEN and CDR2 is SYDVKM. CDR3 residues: CASRSGGASQETQYF. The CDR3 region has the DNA TGTGCCAGCAGGTCGGGGGGGGCTTCCCAAGAGACCCAGTACTTC.

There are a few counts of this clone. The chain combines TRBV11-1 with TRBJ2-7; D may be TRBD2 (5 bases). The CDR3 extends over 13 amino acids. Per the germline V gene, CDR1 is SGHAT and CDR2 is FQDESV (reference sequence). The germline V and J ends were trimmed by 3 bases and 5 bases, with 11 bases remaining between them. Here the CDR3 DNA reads TGTGCCAGCAGCTTGGAGGTTAGCCACGAGCAGTACTTC. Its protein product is CASSLEVSHEQYF.

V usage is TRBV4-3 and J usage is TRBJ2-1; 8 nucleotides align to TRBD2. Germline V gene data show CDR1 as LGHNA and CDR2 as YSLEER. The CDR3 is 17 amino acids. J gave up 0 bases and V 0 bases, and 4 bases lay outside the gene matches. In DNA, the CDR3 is TGCGCCAGCAGCCAAGATGTCGGGAGGGCCTCCTACAATGAGCAGTTCTTC. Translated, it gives CASSQDVGRASYNEQFF.

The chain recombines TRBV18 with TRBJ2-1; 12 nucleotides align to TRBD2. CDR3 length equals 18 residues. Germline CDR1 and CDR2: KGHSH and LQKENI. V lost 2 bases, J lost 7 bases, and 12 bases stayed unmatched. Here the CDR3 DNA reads TGTGCCAGCTCACCATATGAGACTAGCGGGAGTGGGGGAAATGAGCAGTTCTTC. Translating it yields CASSPYETSGSGGNEQFF.

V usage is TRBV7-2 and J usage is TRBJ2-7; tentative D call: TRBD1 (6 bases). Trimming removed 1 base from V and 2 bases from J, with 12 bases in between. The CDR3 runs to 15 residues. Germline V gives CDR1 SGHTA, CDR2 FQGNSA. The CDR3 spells CASSLGVGGTYEQYF. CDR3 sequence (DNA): TGTGCCAGCAGCTTAGGAGTAGGGGGAACCTACGAGCAGTACTTC. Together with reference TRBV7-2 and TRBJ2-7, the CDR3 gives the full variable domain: GAGVSQSPSNKVTEKGKDVELRCDPISGHTALYWYRQSLGQGLEFLIYFQGNSAPDKSGLPSDRFSAERTGGSVSTLTIQRTQQEDSAVYLCASSLGVGGTYEQYFGPGTRLTVT.

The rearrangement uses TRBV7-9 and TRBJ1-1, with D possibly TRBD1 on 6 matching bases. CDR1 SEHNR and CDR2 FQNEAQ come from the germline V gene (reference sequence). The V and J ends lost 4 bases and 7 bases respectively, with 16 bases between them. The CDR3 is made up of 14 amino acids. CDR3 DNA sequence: TGTGCCAGCAGCTCTCACAGGGATATGAGTGAAGCTTTCTTT. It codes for CASSSHRDMSEAFF. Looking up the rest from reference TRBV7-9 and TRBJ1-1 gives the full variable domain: DTGVSQNPRHKITKRGQNVTFRCDPISEHNRLYWYRQTLGQGPEFLTYFQNEAQLEKSRLLSDRFSAERPKGSFSTLEIQRTEQGDSAMYLCASSSHRDMSEAFFGQGTRLTVV.

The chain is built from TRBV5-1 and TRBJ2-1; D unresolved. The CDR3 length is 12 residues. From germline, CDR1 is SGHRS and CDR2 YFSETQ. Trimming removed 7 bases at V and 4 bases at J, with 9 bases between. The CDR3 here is CASAIDYNEQFF. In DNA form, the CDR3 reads TGCGCCAGCGCTATTGATTACAATGAGCAGTTCTTC.

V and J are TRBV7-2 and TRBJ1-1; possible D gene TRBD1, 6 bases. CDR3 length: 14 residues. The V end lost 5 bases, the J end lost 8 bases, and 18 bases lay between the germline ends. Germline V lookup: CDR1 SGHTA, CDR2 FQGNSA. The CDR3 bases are TGTGCCAGCAGCCTTACAGGGCCCGGTAAAGAAGCTTTCTTT. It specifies CASSLTGPGKEAFF.

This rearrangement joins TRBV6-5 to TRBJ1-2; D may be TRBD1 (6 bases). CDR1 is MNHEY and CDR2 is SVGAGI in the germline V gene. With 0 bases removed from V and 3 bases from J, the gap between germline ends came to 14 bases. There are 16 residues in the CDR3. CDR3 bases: TGTGCCAGCAGTTACTCGATGGTCAGGGGAGACTATGGCTACACCTTC. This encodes CASSYSMVRGDYGYTF.

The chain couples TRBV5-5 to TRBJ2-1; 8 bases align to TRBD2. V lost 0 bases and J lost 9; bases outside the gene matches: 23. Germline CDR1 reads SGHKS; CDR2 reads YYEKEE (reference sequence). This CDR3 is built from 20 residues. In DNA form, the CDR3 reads TGTGCCAGCAGCTTGGCCGATTGGGCGGGGGGAAGATTAAAACAAGGTGAGCAGTTCTTC. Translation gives CASSLADWAGGRLKQGEQFF.

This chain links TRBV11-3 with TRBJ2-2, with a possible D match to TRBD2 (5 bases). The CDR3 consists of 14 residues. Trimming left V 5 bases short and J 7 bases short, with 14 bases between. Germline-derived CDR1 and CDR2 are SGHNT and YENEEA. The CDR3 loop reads CASSEGSVVGELFF. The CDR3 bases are TGTGCCAGCAGCGAAGGGAGTGTGGTCGGGGAGCTGTTTTTT.

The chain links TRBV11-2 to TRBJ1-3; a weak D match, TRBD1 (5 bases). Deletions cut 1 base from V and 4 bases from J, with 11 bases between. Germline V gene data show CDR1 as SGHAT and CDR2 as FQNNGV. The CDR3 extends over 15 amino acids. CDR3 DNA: TGTGCCAGCAGCTTAGGGCTGGCAGGGGGAAACACCATATATTTT. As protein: CASSLGLAGGNTIYF.

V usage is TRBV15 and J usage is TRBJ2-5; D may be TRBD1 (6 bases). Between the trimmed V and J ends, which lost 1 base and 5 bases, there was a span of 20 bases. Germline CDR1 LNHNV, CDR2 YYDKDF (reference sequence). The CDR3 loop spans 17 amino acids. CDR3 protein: CATSRALGAKAAETQYF. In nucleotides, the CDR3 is TGTGCCACCAGCAGAGCTTTGGGGGCAAAGGCCGCCGAGACCCAGTACTTC. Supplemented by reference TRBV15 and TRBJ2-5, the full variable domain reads DAMVIQNPRYQVTQFGKPVTLSCSQTLNHNVMYWYQQKSSQAPKLLFHYYDKDFNNEADTPDNFQSRRPNTSFCFLDIRSPGLGDTAMYLCATSRALGAKAAETQYFGPGTRLLVL.